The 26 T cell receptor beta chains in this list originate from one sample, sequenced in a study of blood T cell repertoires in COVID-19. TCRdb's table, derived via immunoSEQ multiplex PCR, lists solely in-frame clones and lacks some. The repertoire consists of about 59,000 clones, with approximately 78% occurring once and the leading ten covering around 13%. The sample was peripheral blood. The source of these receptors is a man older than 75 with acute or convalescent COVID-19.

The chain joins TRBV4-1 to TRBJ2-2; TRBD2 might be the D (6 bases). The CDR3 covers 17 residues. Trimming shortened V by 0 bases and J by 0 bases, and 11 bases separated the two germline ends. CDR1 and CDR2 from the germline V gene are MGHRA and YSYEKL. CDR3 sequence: CASSQDTSGPNTGELFF. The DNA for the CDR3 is TGCGCCAGCAGCCAAGATACCAGCGGGCCGAACACCGGGGAGCTGTTTTTT.

The CDR3 nucleotides are TGTGCCACCAGTCCGACACCCGGCTCCTACAATGAGCAGTTCTTC. This sequence encodes CATSPTPGSYNEQFF. This chain uses TRBV15 with TRBJ2-1; no firm D call. The V end was cut by 6 bases, the J end by 0 bases, with 12 bases between. The CDR3 length is 15 residues. Per germline, CDR1 LNHNV and CDR2 YYDKDF (reference sequence).

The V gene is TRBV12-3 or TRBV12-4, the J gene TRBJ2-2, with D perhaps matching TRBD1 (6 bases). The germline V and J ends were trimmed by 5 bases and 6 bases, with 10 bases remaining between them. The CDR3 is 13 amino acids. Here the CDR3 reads CASSPEGAGELFF. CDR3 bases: TGTGCCAGCAGTCCCGAGGGGGCCGGGGAGCTGTTTTTT.

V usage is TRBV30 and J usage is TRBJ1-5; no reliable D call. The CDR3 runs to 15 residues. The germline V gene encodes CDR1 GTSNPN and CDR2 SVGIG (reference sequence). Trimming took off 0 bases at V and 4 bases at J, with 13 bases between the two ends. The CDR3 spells CAWSVRARGNQPQHF. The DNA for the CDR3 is TGTGCCTGGAGTGTAAGAGCCAGAGGGAATCAGCCCCAGCATTTT.

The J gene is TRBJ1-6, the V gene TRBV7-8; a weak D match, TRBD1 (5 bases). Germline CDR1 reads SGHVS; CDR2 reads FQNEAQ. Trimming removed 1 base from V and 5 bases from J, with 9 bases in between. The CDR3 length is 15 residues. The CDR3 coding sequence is TGTGCCAGCAGCTTAGGGACACTGGATAATTCACCCCTCCACTTT. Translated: CASSLGTLDNSPLHF.

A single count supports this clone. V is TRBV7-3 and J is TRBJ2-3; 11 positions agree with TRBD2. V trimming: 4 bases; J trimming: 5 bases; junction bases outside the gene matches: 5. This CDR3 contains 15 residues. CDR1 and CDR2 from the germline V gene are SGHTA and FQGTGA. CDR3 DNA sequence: TGTGCCAGCAGCTCGACTAGCGGGAAAGGAGATACGCAGTATTTT. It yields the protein CASSSTSGKGDTQYF.

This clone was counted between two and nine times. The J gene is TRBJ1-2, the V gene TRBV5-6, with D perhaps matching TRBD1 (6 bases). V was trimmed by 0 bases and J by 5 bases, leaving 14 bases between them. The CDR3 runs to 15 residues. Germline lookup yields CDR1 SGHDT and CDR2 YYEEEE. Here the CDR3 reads CASSLEGQTLYGYTF. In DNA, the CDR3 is TGTGCCAGCAGCTTGGAAGGACAGACCCTTTATGGCTACACCTTC.

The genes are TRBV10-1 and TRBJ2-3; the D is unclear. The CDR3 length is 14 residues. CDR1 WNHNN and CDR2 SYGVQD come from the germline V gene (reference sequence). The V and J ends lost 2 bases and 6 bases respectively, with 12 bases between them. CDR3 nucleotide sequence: TGCGCCAGCAGTGAGCACTTGTCCCCGGATACGCAGTATTTT. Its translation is CASSEHLSPDTQYF.

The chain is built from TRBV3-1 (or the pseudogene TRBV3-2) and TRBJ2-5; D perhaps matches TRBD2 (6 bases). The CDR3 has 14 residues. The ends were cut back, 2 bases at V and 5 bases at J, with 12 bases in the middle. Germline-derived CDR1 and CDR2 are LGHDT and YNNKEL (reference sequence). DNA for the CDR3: TGTGCCAGCAGCCAAACGACTAGGAGTGAGACCCAGTACTTC. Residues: CASSQTTRSETQYF.

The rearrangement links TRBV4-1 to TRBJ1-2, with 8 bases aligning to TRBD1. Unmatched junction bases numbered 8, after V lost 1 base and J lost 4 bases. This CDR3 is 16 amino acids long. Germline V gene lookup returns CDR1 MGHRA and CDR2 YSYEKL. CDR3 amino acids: CASSQVPGGVGYGYTF. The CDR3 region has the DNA TGCGCCAGCAGCCAAGTCCCAGGGGGCGTCGGCTATGGCTACACCTTC.

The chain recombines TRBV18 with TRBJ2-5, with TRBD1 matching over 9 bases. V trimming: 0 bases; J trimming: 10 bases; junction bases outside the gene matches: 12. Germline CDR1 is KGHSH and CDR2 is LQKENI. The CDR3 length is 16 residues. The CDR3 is CASSPPAQGAHASQYF. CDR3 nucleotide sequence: TGTGCCAGCTCACCACCAGCACAGGGGGCGCATGCAAGCCAGTACTTC.

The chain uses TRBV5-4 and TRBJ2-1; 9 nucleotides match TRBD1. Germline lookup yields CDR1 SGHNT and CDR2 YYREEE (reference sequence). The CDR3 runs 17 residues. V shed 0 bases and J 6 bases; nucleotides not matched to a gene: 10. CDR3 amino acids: CASSLASDRGRSNEQFF. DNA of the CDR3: TGTGCCAGCAGCTTGGCTTCGGACAGGGGAAGGAGCAATGAGCAGTTCTTC.

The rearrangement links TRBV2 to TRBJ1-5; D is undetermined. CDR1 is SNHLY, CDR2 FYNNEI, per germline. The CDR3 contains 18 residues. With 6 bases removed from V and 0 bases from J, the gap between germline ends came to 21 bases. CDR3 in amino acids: CASSGSGVIKGSNQPQHF. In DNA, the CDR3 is TGTGCCAGCAGCGGCTCGGGAGTGATCAAGGGTAGCAATCAGCCCCAGCATTTT.

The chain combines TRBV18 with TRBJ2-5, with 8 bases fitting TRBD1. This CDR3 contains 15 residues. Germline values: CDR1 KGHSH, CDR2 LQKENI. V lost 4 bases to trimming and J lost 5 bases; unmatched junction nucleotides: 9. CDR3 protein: CASSLTGTGSETQYF. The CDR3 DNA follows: TGTGCCAGCTCACTAACCGGGACAGGATCGGAGACCCAGTACTTC.

CDR3 nucleotide sequence: TGTGCCAGCAGTGCCCCGGGAAACTTGGAAAAACTGTTTTTT. This gives the protein CASSAPGNLEKLFF. V gene TRBV2 combines with J gene TRBJ1-4; D gene uncertain. CDR3 length: 14 residues. Trimming removed 4 bases at V and 8 bases at J, with 14 bases between. Germline loops: CDR1 SNHLY, CDR2 FYNNEI.

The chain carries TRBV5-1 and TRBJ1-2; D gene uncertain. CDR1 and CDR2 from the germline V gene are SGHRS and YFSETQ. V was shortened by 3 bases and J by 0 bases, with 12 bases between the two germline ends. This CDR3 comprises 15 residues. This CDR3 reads CASSSGRGANYGYTF. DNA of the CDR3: TGCGCCAGCAGCTCAGGACGGGGAGCTAACTATGGCTACACCTTC. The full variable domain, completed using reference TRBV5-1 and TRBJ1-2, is KAGVTQTPRYLIKTRGQQVTLSCSPISGHRSVSWYQQTPGQGLQFLFEYFSETQRNKGNFPGRFSGRQFSNSRSEMNVSTLELGDSALYLCASSSGRGANYGYTFGSGTRLTVV.

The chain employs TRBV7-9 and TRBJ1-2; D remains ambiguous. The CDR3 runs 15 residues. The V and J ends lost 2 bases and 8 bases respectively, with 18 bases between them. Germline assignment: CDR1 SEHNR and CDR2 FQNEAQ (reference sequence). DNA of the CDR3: TGTGCCAGCAGCTTAAGCAATGGAGGGTTCGAGGGCTACACCTTC. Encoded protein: CASSLSNGGFEGYTF.

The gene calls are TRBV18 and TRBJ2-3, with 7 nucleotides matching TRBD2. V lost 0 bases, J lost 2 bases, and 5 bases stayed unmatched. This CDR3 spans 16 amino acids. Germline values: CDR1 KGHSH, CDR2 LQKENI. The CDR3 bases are TGTGCCAGCTCACCACCGTCTAGCGGTATCACAGATACGCAGTATTTT. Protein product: CASSPPSSGITDTQYF.

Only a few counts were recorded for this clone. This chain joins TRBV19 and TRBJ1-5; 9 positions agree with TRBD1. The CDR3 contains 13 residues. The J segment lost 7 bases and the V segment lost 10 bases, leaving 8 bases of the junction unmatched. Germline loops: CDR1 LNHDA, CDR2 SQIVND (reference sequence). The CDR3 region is CATQDRGGQPQHF. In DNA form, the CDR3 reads TGTGCCACTCAGGACAGGGGTGGGCAGCCCCAGCATTTT. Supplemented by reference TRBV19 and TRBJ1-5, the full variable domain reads DGGITQSPKYLFRKEGQNVTLSCEQNLNHDAMYWYRQDPGQGLRLIYYSQIVNDFQKGDIAEGYSVSREKKESFPLTVTSAQKNPTAFYLCATQDRGGQPQHFGDGTRLSIL.

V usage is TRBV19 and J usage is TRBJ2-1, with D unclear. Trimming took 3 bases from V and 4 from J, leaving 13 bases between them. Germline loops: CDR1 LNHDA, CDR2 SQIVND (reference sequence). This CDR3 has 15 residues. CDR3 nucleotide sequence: TGTGCCAGTAGTATGAGGCGGCCCCCTTACAATGAGCAGTTCTTC. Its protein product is CASSMRRPPYNEQFF.

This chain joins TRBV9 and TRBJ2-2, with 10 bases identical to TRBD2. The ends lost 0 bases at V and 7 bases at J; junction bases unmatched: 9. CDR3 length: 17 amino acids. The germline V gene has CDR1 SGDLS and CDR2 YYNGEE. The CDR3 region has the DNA TGTGCCAGCAGCGTAGGGCCTAGCGGGAGATCTATCGGGGAGCTGTTTTTT. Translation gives CASSVGPSGRSIGELFF.

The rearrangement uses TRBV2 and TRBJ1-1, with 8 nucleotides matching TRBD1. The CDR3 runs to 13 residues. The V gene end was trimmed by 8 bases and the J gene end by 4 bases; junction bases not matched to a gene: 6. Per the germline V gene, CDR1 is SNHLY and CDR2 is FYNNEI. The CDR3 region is CASQGARGTEAFF. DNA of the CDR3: TGTGCCAGCCAGGGGGCAAGGGGCACTGAAGCTTTCTTT.

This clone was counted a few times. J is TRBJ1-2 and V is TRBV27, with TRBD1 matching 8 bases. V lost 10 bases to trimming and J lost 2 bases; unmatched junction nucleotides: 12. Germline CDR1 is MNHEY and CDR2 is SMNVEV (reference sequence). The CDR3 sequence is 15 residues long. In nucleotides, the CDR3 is TGTGCCACCAAGACAGGGGACGTCCCAAACTATGGCTACACCTTC. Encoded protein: CATKTGDVPNYGYTF.

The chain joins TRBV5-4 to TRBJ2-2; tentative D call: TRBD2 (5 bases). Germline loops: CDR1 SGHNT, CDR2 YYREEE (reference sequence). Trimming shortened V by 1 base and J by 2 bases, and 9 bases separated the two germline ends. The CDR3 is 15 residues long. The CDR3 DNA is TGTGCCAGCAGCTTGCGGGGATTCAACACCGGGGAGCTGTTTTTT. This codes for CASSLRGFNTGELFF. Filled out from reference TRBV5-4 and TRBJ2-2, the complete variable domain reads ETGVTQSPTHLIKTRGQQVTLRCSSQSGHNTVSWYQQALGQGPQFIFQYYREEENGRGNFPPRFSGLQFPNYSSELNVNALELDDSALYLCASSLRGFNTGELFFGEGSRLTVL.

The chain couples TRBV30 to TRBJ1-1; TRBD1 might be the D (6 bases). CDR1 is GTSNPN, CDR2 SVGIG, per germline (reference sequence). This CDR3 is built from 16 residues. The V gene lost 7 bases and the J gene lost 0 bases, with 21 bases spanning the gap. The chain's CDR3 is CASMGTLSLMNTEAFF. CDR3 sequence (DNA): TGTGCCTCAATGGGGACACTGAGCCTCATGAACACTGAAGCTTTCTTT.

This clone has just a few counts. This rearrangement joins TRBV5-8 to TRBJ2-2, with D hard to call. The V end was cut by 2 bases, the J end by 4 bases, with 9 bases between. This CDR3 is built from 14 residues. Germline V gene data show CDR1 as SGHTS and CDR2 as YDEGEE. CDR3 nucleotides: TGTGCCAGCAGCTTTCCCCGAGGCACCGGGGAGCTGTTTTTT. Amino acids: CASSFPRGTGELFF.